Listed below are T cell receptor beta chains from one sample, sequenced in a study of T-cell memory formation after mild COVID-19. TCRdb processed the 5' RACE reads anew with MiXCR; each CDR3 protein has one entry. Here the sample spans 470,000 or so distinct CDR3 sequences, roughly 18% being singletons. Sample: PBMCs or a T cell subset sorted from them (not recorded which). The receptors were sampled from an adult woman who had mild COVID-19 (a few samples of this study predate the infection). Cell type and time point are not known. Both conserved end residues are part of each CDR3. Fields, in order: clone size, V gene, J gene, D gene, CDR3 DNA, CDR3 protein. D genes are given only for firm matches. Size values are once, few and many counts, or a class for expanded clones, and some rows have none.

-,TRBV19,TRBJ2-3,-,TGTGCCAGTGCAGTAGGAAGCACAGATACGCAGTATTTT,CASAVGSTDTQYF
once,TRBV19,TRBJ1-6,-,TGTGCCAGTAGTGATGGACAGACAAATTCACCCCTCCACTTT,CASSDGQTNSPLHF
once,TRBV5-5,TRBJ2-2,-,TGTGCCAGCAGCTTGGTGCAGGCTGCGAACACCGGGGAGCTGTTTTTT,CASSLVQAANTGELFF
-,TRBV12-3/TRBV12-4,TRBJ1-1,TRBD1,TGTGCCAGCAGGGTCGGACAGGGAGGCACTGAAGCTTTCTTT,CASRVGQGGTEAFF
few,TRBV7-9,TRBJ1-6,-,TGTGCCAGCAGCTCGCTGGTAGGGTCACCCCTCCACTTT,CASSSLVGSPLHF
-,TRBV6-5,TRBJ1-2,-,TGTGCCAGCAGTTACCGGGACGGTGGCTATGGCTACACCTTC,CASSYRDGGYGYTF
-,TRBV7-2,TRBJ2-7,-,TGTGCCAGCAGCTTAGCGGCTAGCGAGAGACCCCCGTACGAGCAGTACTTC,CASSLAASERPPYEQYF
few,TRBV7-9,TRBJ2-1,-,TGTGCCAGCCGATTCGAAGCGGTATCCTACAATGAGCAGTTCTTC,CASRFEAVSYNEQFF
-,TRBV5-6,TRBJ2-7,-,TGTGCCAGCAGCTACGTGGGGACCTACGAGCAGTACTTC,CASSYVGTYEQYF
-,TRBV7-8,TRBJ2-3,TRBD2,TGTGCCATGGGAGGGAACGGGGCGCAGTATTTT,CAMGGNGAQYF
few,TRBV9,TRBJ2-3,TRBD2,TGTGCCAGCAGCCCCCGGGCTAGCGGGAGTGTTGTGAGCACAGATACGCAGTATTTT,CASSPRASGSVVSTDTQYF
-,TRBV13,TRBJ2-5,-,TGTGCCAGCACCCTAGGGGCAGACCCCCAAGAGACCCAGTACTTC,CASTLGADPQETQYF
-,TRBV10-3,TRBJ2-1,-,TGTGCCATCAGTGAGGGGGGCGATGAGCAGTTCTTC,CAISEGGDEQFF
-,TRBV5-1,TRBJ2-3,TRBD2,TGCGCCAGCAGCTTGGTACTACTAGCGGGAGGGCCAGGGGATACGCAGTATTTT,CASSLVLLAGGPGDTQYF
-,TRBV6-1,TRBJ2-1,TRBD1,TGTGCCAGCAGTGATGGGACAGAGACTTACAATGAGCAGTTCTTC,CASSDGTETYNEQFF
-,TRBV6-6,TRBJ2-2,-,TGTGCCAGCAACCCCAACTCGGCCCGTACCGGGGAGCTGTTTTTT,CASNPNSARTGELFF
few,TRBV14,TRBJ1-1,-,TGTGCCAGCAGCCAATACTATTACAGGGATCGCGCTGAAGCTTTCTTT,CASSQYYYRDRAEAFF
few,TRBV20-1,TRBJ1-3,-,TGCAGTGCTAGAGTATTTGGTTCTGGAAACACCATATATTTT,CSARVFGSGNTIYF
-,TRBV6-2/TRBV6-3,TRBJ2-7,TRBD1,TGTGCCAGCAGTTTTTCGGGACAGACCTACGAGCAGTACTTC,CASSFSGQTYEQYF
-,TRBV5-1,TRBJ1-6,-,TGCGCCAGCAGCTTAGGGTCCGTGGGGAGTTCACCCCTCCACTTT,CASSLGSVGSSPLHF
few,TRBV24-1,TRBJ1-1,TRBD1,TGTGCCACCAGTGATTCGGACAGGGCAGGTGCTTTCTTT,CATSDSDRAGAFF
-,TRBV20-1,TRBJ2-7,TRBD2,TGCAGTGCTAGACCGGGGGGTTCTTACTACGAGCAGTACTTC,CSARPGGSYYEQYF
few,TRBV9,TRBJ1-1,-,TGTGCCAGCAACAACCCACCGAGGAGGACTGAAGCTTTCTTT,CASNNPPRRTEAFF
few,TRBV5-1,TRBJ2-4,-,TGCGCCAGCAGCTTGAGTGCGGTGAGACTAGCCAAAAACATTCAGTACTTC,CASSLSAVRLAKNIQYF
few,TRBV5-1,TRBJ2-7,TRBD1,TGCGCCAGCAGCTCGCAACAGATCTCCGGGACAGGCTACGAGCAGTACTTC,CASSSQQISGTGYEQYF
-,TRBV6-6,TRBJ1-3,-,TGTGCCAGCAGTTACTCGGGCAGCTCTGGAAACACCATATATTTT,CASSYSGSSGNTIYF
-,TRBV10-3,TRBJ2-3,-,TGTGCCATCAGTGAGTCCCGGCTAGATACGCAGTATTTT,CAISESRLDTQYF
-,TRBV18,TRBJ1-4,TRBD1,TGTGCCAGCTCACCTATCAGACAGGGTAATGAAAAACTGTTTTTT,CASSPIRQGNEKLFF
-,TRBV2,TRBJ2-7,TRBD1,TGTGCCAGCAGTAAAGGGACAGGGGGTCCCTACGAGCAGTACTTC,CASSKGTGGPYEQYF
few,TRBV3-1,TRBJ2-3,TRBD2,TGTGCCAGCAGCGTCCGACTAGCGGGAGATACGCAGTATTTT,CASSVRLAGDTQYF
-,TRBV9,TRBJ1-2,TRBD1,TGTGCCAGCAGCCCTCGCTCGGACAGGGAAAGTGGCTACACCTTC,CASSPRSDRESGYTF
few,TRBV12-2,TRBJ2-6,-,TGTGCAAGTCGCCCGACGGGTGCGGCGGGGGCCAACGTCCTGACTTTC,CASRPTGAAGANVLTF
-,TRBV12-3/TRBV12-4,TRBJ2-7,-,TGTGCCAGCAGTCTTACCGAGTCCTACGAGCAGTACTTC,CASSLTESYEQYF